This entry lists 9 T cell receptor beta chains sequenced from one sample in a study of identical twins. Via MiXCR, TCRdb re-called the 5' RACE reads, giving one row per CDR3 protein. Counted here are approximately 1.8 million distinct CDR3 sequences, roughly a third occurring once; the ten biggest clones make up 0.27%. Sample: cord blood. The receptors derive from a newborn girl in good health.

A few counts support this clonotype. CDR3 protein: CASGLGGFTHTDTQYF. CDR3 sequence (DNA): TGTGCCAGCGGGCTCGGGGGTTTCACACACACAGATACGCAGTATTTT. This sequence joins TRBV6-5 and TRBJ2-3, with a weak D call TRBD2 (6 bases). The CDR3 extends over 16 amino acids. V was clipped by 8 bases and J by 2 bases, with 20 bases between them. The V gene's germline CDR1 is MNHEY and CDR2 SVGAGI.

V usage is TRBV20-1 and J usage is TRBJ2-1, with D uncertain. From germline, CDR1 is DFQATT and CDR2 SNEGSKA (reference sequence). This CDR3 contains 14 residues. The V end lost 7 bases, the J end lost 0 bases, and 13 bases lay between the germline ends. The CDR3 coding sequence is TGCAGTGATATGACGAGACTCTCCTACAATGAGCAGTTCTTC. This translates into CSDMTRLSYNEQFF.

The chain links TRBV13 to TRBJ2-5; 9 positions agree with TRBD2. The DNA matches TRBJ2-7 better at its end, which makes the J call doubtful. Germline CDR1 reads PRHDT; CDR2 reads FYEKMQ (reference sequence). The CDR3 extends over 16 amino acids. CDR3 nucleotide sequence: TGTGCCAGCAGCTTCTTTAGCGGGAGCAGCAGGTACGAGCAGTACTTC. Amino acid sequence: CASSFFSGSSRYEQYF.

V is TRBV28 and J is TRBJ2-7; 8 nucleotides line up with TRBD2. The CDR3 is 13 amino acids. Germline assignment: CDR1 MDHEN and CDR2 SYDVKM. V lost 8 bases and J lost 9; bases outside the gene matches: 12. Here the CDR3 DNA reads TGTGCCAGCTTTCGTCCAACGGGGGGGAGGCAGTACTTC. Protein: CASFRPTGGRQYF.

This clonotype has just a few counts. J is TRBJ2-3 and V is TRBV3-1; the match to TRBD1 covers 7 bases. The CDR3 is 15 residues long. CDR1 is LGHDT, CDR2 YNNKEL, per germline (reference sequence). Losses at the gene ends were 3 bases for V and 0 bases for J; bases not matched to a gene: 3. The CDR3 here is CASSQSGGSTDTQYF. The CDR3, as DNA: TGTGCCAGCAGCCAGTCAGGGGGAAGCACAGATACGCAGTATTTT.

This chain joins TRBV4-1 and TRBJ2-3; a possible D gene is TRBD1 (5 bases). Trimming stripped 4 bases from V and 0 bases from J, with 20 bases between. Looked up from germline, CDR1 is MGHRA and CDR2 is YSYEKL. This CDR3 is 18 amino acids long. The CDR3 bases are TGCGCCAGCAGCCCACTCCAAAGGGGCGGCTCTAGCACAGATACGCAGTATTTT. This encodes CASSPLQRGGSSTDTQYF.

The CDR3 DNA follows: TGTGCTAGTGGCTCAGGGGTGCTAGAGACCCAGTACTTC. Translating it yields CASGSGVLETQYF. The rearrangement links TRBV12-5 to TRBJ2-5; a weak D match, TRBD1 (6 bases). Germline assignment: CDR1 LGHNT and CDR2 FRNRAP. This CDR3 spans 13 amino acids. V lost 6 bases to trimming and J lost 4 bases, with 12 bases between them.

This clonotype was counted between two and nine times. The V call is TRBV4-1, the J call TRBJ2-1; tentative D call: TRBD2 (6 bases). Deletions cut 2 bases from V and 0 bases from J, with 23 bases between. The length of the CDR3 is 20 residues. Germline loops: CDR1 MGHRA, CDR2 YSYEKL. CDR3 coding DNA: TGCGCCAGCAGCCAATCCCCACTAGCTAACCCTAAAAGCTCCTACAATGAGCAGTTCTTC. Its protein is CASSQSPLANPKSSYNEQFF.

Notes on this clonotype: A much larger clone lies one base from this, so it may be a read error. The chain couples TRBV20-1 to TRBJ2-5; D is unclear. The CDR3 spans 13 residues. CDR1 is DFQATT, CDR2 SNEGSKA, per germline (reference sequence). The CDR3 here is CSARVQYQETQCF. The CDR3 DNA is TGCAGTGCTAGAGTACAGTATCAAGAGACCCAGTGCTTC.